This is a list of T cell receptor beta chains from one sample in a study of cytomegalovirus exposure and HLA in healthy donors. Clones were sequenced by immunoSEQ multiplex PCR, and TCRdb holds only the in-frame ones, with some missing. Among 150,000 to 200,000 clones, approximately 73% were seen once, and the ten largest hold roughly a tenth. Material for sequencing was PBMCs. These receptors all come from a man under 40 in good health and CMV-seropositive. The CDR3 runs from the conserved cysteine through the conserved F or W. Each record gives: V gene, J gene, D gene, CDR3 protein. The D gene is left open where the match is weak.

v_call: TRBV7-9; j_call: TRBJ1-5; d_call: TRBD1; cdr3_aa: CASSFFGDRDQPQHF
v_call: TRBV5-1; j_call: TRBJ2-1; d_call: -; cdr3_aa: CASSSVESGDNEQFF
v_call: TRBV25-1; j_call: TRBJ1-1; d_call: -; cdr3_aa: CASSEGGFGRRGTEAFF
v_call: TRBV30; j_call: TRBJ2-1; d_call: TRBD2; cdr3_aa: CAWSPGTSGVNEQFF
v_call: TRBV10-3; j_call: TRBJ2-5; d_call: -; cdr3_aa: CAISESSAGAQYF
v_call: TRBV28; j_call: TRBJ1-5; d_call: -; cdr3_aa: CASRGGDQPQHF
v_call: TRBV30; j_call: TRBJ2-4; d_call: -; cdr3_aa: CAWGGVAKNIQYF
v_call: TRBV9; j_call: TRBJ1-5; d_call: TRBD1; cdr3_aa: CASSGTGNSNQPQHF
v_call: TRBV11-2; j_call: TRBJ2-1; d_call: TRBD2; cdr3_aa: CASSLQLAGENEQFF
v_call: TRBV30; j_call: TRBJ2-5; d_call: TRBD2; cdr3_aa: CAWSPPTSGKETQYF
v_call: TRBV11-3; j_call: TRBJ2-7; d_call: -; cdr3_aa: CASSSASDYEQYF
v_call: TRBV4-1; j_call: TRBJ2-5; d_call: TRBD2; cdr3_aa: CASSQAGTSGTSGTRVAQYF
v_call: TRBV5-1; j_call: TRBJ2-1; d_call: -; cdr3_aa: CASSQTPFVANNEQFF
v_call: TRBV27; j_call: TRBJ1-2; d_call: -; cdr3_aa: CASMGFRGSEGYTF
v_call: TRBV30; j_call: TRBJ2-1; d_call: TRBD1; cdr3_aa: CAWSRRDRGNNEQFF
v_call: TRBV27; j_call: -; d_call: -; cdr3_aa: CASSPPGLNYEQYF
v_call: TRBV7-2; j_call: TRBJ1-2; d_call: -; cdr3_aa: CASSFVSGGHLGGYTF
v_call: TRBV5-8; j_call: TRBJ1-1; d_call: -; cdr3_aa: CASTHYGDREAFF
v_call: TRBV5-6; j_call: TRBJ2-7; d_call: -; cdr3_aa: CASSFGGAYEQYF
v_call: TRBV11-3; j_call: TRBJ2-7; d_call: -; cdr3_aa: CASSATRTDSYEQYF
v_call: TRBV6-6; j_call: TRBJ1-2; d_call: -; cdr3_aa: CASSEHGLESYGYTF
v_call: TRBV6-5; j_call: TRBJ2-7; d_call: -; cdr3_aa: CASSRNGLSSYEQYF
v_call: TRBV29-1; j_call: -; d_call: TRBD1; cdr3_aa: CSVPTPTGYEQYF
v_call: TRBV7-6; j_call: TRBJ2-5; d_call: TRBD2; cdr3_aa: CASSPGLLRGMGETQYF
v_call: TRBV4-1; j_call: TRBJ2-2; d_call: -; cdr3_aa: CASSQDRPNTGELFF
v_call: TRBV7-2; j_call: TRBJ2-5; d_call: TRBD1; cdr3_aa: CASSPSMDRGVETQYF
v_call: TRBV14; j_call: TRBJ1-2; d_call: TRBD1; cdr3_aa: CASSQAGQLLGYTF
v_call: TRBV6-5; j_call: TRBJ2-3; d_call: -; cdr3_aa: CASSSRDTHTTDTQYF
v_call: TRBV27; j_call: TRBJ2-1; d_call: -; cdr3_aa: CASSFLAGRNEQFF
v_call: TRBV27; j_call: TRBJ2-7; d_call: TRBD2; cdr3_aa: CASSLFGLAVSYEQYF
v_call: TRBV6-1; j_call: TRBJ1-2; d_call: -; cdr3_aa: CASLGGNPSYGYTF
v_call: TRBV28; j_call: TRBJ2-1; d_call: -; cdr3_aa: CASSALRGLNEQFF
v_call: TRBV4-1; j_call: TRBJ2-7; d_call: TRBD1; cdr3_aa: CASSQGDRGLGQYF
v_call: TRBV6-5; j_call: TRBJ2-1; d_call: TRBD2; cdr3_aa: CASSGSGPNEQFF
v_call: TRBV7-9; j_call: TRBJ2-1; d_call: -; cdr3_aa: CASSPRVLSSYNEQFF
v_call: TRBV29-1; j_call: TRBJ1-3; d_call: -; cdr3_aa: CSVGGSSGNTIYF
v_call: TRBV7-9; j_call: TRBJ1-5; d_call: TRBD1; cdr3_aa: CASSASTGGNQPQHF
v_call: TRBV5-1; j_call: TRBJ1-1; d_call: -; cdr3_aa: CASSFGRARGGQISSEAFF
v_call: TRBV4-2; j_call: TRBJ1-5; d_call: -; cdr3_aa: CASSQEVRYSNQPQHF
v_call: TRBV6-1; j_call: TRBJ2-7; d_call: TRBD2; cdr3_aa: CASSGTSGRTVDEQYF
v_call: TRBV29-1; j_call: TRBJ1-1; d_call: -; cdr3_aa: CSVPGRETGASEAFF
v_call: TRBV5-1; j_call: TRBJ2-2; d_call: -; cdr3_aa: CASSLGGLYPPQLTGELFF
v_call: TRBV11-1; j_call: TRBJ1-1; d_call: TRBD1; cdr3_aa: CASSPEGTGFGAFF
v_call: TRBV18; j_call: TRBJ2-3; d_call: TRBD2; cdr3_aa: CASSPPGLAASTDTQYF
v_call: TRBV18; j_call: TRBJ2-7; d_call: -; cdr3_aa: CASSPPTLFNYEQYF
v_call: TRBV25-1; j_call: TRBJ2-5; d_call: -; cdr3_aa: CASSPTPGETQYF
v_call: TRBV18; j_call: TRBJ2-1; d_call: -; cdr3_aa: CASSPSSGYEQFF
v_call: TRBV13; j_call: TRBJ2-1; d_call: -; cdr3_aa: CASSPSPGILNNEQFF
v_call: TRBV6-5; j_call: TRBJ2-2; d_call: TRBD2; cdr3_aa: CASSSGTSGGGGELFF
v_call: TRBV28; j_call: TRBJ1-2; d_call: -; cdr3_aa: CASSVGGTSFLGGYTF
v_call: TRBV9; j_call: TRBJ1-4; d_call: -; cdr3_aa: CASSGGTTSTNEKLFF
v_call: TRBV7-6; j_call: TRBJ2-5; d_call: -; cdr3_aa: CASSLEGFTGAETQYF
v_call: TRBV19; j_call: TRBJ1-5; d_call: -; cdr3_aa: CASSTTGRGSYSNQPQHF
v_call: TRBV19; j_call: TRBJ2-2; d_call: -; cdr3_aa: CASLPDWQGSYTGELFF
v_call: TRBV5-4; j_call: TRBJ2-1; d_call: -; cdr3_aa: CASRGGLTNEQFF
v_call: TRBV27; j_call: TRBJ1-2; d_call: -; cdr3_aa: CASTTTSLDGYTF
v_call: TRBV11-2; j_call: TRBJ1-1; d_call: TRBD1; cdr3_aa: CASSSRDRVNTEAFF
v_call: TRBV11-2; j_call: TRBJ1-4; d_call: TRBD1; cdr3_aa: CASSYTDRAEKLFF
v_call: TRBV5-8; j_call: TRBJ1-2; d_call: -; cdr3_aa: CASGGTYGYTF